This T cell receptor beta chain was obtained from a study of shared clonotypes between healthy human individuals. Sequencing used immunoSEQ multiplex PCR; TCRdb keeps in-frame clones, though not all of them. The sample includes approximately 350,000 clones, 95% to 97% of them seen just once. Germline CDR1 reads SGHDT; CDR2 reads YYEEEE. With 0 bases removed from V and 6 bases from J, the gap between germline ends came to 9 bases. CDR3 length: 13 amino acids. The origin of this receptor is a man aged 30 to 45 in good health. This rearrangement joins TRBV5-6 to TRBJ1-1; unclear D gene. The specimen was memory CD8+ T cells sorted from blood. The sample's subset: CD45RO+ cells pooled with CCR7-negative TemRA cells. This CDR3 reads CASSLGQVAEAFF. In DNA, the CDR3 is TGTGCCAGCAGCTTGGGCCAGGTGGCTGAAGCTTTCTTT.